The entry below gives a single T cell receptor (beta chain) sequence along with its context. Assay: immunoSEQ multiplex PCR; the TCRdb copy retains only in-frame clones and omits some. Of around 20,000 clones in the sample, about 89% were seen once. The CDR3 spans 17 residues. V gave up 3 bases and J gave up 4 bases, with 18 bases separating them. In germline, CDR1 is MNHEY, CDR2 SMNVEV (reference sequence). The data stem from a study of lymphopenia after photon versus proton radiotherapy. This sample comprised peripheral blood, obtained from a patient treated with photon-based radiotherapy. This chain connects TRBV27 to TRBJ2-2; D is perhaps TRBD2 (5 bases). The sequence came from a man in his sixties with pancreatic cancer. CDR3 amino acids: CASSFIYTGGFTGELFF. DNA for the CDR3: TGTGCCAGCAGTTTTATTTACACCGGCGGGTTCACCGGGGAGCTGTTTTTT.